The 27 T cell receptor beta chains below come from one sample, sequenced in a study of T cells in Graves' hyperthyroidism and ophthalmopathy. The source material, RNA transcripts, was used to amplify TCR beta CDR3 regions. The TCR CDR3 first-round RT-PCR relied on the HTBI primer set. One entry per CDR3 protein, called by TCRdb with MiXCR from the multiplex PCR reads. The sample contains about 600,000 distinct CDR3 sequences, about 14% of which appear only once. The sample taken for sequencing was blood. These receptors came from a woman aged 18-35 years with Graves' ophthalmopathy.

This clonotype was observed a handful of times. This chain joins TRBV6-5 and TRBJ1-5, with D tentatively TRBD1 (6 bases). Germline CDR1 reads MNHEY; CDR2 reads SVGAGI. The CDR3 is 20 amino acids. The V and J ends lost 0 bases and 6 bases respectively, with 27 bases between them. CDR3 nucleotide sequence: TGTGCCAGCAGTTACTCGAACATTCCCCGGACAGACGAGCCCGGTCAGCCCCAGCATTTT. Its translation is CASSYSNIPRTDEPGQPQHF.

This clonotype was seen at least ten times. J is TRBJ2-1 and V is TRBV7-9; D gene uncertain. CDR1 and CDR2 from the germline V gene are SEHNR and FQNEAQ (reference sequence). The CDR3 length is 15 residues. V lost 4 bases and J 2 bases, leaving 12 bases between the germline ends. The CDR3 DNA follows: TGTGCCAGCAGCTGGCTCCCCGGACCCTACAATGAGCAGTTCTTC. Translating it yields CASSWLPGPYNEQFF.

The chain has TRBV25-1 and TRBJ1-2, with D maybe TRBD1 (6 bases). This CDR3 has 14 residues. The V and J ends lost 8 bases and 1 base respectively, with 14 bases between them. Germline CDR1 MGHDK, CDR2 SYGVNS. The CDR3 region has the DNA TGTGCCAGCTTGGGGGACACCAATAACTATGGCTACACCTTC. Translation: CASLGDTNNYGYTF.

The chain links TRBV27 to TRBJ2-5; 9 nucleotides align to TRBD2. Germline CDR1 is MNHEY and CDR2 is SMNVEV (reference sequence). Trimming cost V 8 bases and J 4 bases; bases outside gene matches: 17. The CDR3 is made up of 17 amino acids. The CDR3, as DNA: TGTGCCAGCTCACCTACCCTCGGGACTAGCTACGGAGAGACCCAGTACTTC. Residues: CASSPTLGTSYGETQYF.

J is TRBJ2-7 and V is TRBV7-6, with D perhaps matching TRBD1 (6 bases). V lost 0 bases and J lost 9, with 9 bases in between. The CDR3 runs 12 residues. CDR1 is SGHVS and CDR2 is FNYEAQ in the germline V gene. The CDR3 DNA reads TGTGCCAGCAGCTTAGCGACAGGACCGCAGTACTTC. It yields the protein CASSLATGPQYF.

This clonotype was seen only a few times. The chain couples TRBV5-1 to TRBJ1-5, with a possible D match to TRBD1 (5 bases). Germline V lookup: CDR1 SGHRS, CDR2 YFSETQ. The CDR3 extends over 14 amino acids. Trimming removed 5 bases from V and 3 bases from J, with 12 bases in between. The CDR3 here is CASRLDSHNQPQHF. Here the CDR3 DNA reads TGCGCCAGCAGGCTAGACAGTCACAATCAGCCCCAGCATTTT.

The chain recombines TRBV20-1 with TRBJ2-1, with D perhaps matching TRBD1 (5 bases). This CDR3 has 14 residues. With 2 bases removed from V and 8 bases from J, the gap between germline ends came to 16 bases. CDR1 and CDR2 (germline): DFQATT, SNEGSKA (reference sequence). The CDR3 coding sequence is TGCAGTGCTAGAAGCAGGTCAGGGTGGGATGAGCAGTTCTTC. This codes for CSARSRSGWDEQFF.

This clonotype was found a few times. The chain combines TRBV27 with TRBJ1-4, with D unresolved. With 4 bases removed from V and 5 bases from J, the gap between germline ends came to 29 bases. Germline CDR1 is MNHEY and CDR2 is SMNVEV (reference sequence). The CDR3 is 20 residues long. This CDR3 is CASSSSIIDGPALSNEKLFF. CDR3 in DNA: TGTGCCAGCAGTTCCTCCATTATAGACGGTCCGGCCCTTTCAAATGAAAAACTGTTTTTT.

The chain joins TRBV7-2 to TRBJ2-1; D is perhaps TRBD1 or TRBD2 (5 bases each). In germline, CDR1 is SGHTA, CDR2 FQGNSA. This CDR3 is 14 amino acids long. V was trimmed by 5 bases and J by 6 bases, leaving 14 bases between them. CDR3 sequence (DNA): TGTGCCAGCAGCCCTAGAAGGGGAGCCAATGAGCAGTTCTTC. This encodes CASSPRRGANEQFF.

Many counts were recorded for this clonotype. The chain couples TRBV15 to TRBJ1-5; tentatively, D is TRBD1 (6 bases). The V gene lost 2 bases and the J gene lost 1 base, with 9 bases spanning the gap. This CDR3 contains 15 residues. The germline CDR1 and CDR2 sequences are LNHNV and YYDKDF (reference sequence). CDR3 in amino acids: CATSRSRGSNQPQHF. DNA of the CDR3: TGTGCCACCAGCAGATCCAGGGGAAGCAATCAGCCCCAGCATTTT.

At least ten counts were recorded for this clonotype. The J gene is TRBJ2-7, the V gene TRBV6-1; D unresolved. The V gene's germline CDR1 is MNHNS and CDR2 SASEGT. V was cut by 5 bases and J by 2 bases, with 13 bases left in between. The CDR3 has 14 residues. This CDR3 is CASSPSASPYEQYF. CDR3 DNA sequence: TGTGCCAGCAGTCCGTCCGCCTCGCCCTACGAGCAGTACTTC.

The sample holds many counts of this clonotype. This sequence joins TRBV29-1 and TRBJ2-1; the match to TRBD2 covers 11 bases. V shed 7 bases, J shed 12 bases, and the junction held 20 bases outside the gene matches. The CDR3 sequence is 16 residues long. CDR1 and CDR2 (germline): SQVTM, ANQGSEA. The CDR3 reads CSGIAETGLAAAAQFF. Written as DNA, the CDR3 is TGCAGCGGTATAGCCGAAACGGGACTAGCGGCAGCCGCGCAGTTCTTC.

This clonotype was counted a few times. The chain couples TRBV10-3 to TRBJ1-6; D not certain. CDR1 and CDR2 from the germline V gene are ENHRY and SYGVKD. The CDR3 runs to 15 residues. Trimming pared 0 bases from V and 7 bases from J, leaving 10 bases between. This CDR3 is CAISESRKRNSPLHF. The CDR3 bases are TGTGCCATCAGTGAGTCGCGCAAGAGGAATTCACCCCTCCACTTT.

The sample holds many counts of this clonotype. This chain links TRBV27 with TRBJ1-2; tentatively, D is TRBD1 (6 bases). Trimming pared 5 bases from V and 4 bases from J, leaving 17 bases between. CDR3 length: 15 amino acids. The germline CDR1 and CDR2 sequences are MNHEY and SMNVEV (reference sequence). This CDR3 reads CASSMTGQRSYGYTF. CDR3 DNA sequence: TGTGCCAGCAGTATGACGGGACAACGGAGCTATGGCTACACCTTC.

CDR3 DNA sequence: TGCGCCAGCAGTGAGAAAAAGAGACAGAACTACAATGAGCAGTTCTTC. As protein: CASSEKKRQNYNEQFF. The chain couples TRBV10-1 to TRBJ2-1; perhaps TRBD1 as D (5 bases). The V and J ends lost 2 bases and 3 bases respectively, with 14 bases between them. This CDR3 is built from 16 residues. Per the germline V gene, CDR1 is WNHNN and CDR2 is SYGVQD (reference sequence).

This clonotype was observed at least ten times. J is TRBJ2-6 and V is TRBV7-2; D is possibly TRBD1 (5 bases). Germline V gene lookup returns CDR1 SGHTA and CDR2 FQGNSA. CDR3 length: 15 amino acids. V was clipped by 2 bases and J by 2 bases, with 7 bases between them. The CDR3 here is CASSLTRAGANVLTF. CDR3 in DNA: TGTGCCAGCAGCTTAACCAGGGCTGGGGCCAACGTCCTGACTTTC.

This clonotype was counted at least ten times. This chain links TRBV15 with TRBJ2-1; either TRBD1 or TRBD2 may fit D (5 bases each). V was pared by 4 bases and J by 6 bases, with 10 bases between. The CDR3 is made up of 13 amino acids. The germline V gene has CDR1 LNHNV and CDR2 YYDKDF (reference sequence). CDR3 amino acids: CATSTRDANEQFF. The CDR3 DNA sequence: TGTGCCACCAGCACCCGGGACGCCAATGAGCAGTTCTTC.

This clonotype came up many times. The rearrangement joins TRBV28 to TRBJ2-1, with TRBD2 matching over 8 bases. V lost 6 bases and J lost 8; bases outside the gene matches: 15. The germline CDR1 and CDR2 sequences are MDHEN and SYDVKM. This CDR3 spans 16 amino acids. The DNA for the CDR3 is TGTGCCAGCAGCCCACGGACTAGCTGGGTTTCGGATGAGCAGTTCTTC. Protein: CASSPRTSWVSDEQFF.

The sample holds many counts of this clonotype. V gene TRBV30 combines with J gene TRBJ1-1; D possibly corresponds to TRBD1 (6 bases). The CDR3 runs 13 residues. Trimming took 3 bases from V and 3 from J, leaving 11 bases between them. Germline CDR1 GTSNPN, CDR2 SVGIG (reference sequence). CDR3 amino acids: CAWRWTEDTEAFF. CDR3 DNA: TGTGCCTGGAGGTGGACAGAGGACACTGAAGCTTTCTTT. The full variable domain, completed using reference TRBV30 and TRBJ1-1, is SQTIHQWPATLVQPVGSPLSLECTVEGTSNPNLYWYRQAAGRGLQLLFYSVGIGQISSEVPQNLSASRPQDRQFILSSKKLLLSDSGFYLCAWRWTEDTEAFFGQGTRLTVV.

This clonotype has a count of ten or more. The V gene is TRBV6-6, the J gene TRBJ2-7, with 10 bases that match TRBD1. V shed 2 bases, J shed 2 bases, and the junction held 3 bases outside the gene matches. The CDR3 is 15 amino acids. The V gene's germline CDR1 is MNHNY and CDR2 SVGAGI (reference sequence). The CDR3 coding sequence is TGTGCCAGCAGTTACGGGACAGGGGTCACCTACGAGCAGTACTTC. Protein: CASSYGTGVTYEQYF.

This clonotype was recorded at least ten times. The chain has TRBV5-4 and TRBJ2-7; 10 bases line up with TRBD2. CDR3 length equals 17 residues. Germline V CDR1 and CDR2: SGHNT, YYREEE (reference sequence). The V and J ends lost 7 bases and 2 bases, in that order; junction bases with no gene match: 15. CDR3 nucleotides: TGTGCCAGCCACTCTTGGGAGCGGGAGGGGTGGGCCTACGAGCAGTACTTC. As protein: CASHSWEREGWAYEQYF.

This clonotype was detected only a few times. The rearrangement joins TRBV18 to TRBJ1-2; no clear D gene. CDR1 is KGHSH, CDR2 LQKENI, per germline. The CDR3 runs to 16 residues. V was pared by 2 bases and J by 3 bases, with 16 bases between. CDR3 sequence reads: CASSPSEGGLDYGYTF. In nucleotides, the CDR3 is TGTGCCAGCTCACCAAGCGAGGGAGGGTTGGACTATGGCTACACCTTC. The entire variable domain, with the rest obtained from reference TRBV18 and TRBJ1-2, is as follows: NAGVMQNPRHLVRRRGQEARLRCSPMKGHSHVYWYRQLPEEGLKFMVYLQKENIIDESGMPKERFSAEFPKEGPSILRIQQVVRGDSAAYFCASSPSEGGLDYGYTFGSGTRLTVV.

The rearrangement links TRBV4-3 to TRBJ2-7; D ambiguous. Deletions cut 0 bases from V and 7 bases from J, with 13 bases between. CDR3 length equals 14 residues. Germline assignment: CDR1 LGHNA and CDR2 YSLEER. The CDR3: CASSQERSSGEQYF. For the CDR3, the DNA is TGCGCCAGCAGCCAAGAAAGGTCCTCTGGGGAGCAGTACTTC.

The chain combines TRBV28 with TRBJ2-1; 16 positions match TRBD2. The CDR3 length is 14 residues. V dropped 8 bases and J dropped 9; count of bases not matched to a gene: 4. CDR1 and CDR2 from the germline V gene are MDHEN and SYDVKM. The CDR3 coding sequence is TGTGCCAGCTCGGGACTAGCGGGAGGGGTTGAGCAGTTCTTC. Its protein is CASSGLAGGVEQFF.

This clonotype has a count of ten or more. The CDR3 is CASSFNIYEQYF. In DNA, the CDR3 is TGTGCCAGCAGCTTTAATATCTACGAGCAGTACTTC. This chain uses TRBV11-2 with TRBJ2-7; D is undetermined. Trimming took 3 bases from V and 3 from J, leaving 6 bases between them. Germline V gene sequence: CDR1 SGHAT, CDR2 FQNNGV. The CDR3 is 12 amino acids.

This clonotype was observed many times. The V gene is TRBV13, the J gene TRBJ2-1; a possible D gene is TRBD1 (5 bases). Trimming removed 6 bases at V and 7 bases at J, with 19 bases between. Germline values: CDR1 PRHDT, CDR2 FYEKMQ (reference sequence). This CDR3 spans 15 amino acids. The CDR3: CASRGAQGRKNEQFF. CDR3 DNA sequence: TGTGCCAGCAGAGGGGCCCAAGGGCGCAAGAATGAGCAGTTCTTC. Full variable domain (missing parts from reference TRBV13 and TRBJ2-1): AAGVIQSPRHLIKEKRETATLKCYPIPRHDTVYWYQQGPGQDPQFLISFYEKMQSDKGSIPDRFSAQQFSDYHSELNMSSLELGDSALYFCASRGAQGRKNEQFFGPGTRLTVL.

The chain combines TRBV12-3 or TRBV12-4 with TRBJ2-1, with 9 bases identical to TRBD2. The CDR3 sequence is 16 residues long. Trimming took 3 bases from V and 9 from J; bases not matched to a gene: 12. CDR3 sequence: CASSFCGREGCGEQFF. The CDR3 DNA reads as TGTGCCAGCAGTTTTTGTGGGCGGGAGGGGTGTGGTGAGCAGTTCTTC.